This T cell receptor (beta chain) came from a study of T cell changes during pregnancy in multiple sclerosis. The J segment lost 4 bases and the V segment lost 4 bases, leaving 10 bases of the junction unmatched. This CDR3 spans 16 amino acids. Germline CDR1 reads SGHRS; CDR2 reads YFSETQ. Repertoires were generated with immunoSEQ multiplex PCR, while TCRdb's copy carries only in-frame clones and drops some. The sample has over 25,000 clones; about 91% are singletons. The sample here was CD8+ T cells from peripheral blood mononuclear cells, taken after pregnancy. The clonotype was recovered from a female donor with multiple sclerosis, enrolled in a pregnancy study. This chain links TRBV5-1 with TRBJ2-1; 8 bases fit TRBD2. The CDR3 spells CASSRKAGVVYNEQFF. The DNA for the CDR3 is TGCGCCAGCAGCAGGAAAGCGGGAGTGGTATACAATGAGCAGTTCTTC.